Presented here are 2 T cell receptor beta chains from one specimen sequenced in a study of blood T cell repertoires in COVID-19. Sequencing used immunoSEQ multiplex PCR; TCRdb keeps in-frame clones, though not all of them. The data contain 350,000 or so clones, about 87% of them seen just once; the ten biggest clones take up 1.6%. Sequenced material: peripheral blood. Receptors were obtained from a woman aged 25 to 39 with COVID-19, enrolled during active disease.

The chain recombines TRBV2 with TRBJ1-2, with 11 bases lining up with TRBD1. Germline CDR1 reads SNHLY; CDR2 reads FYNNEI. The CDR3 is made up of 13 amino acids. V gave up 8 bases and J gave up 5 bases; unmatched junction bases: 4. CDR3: CASSGQGGYGYTF. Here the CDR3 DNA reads TGTGCCAGCTCGGGACAGGGGGGATATGGCTACACCTTC.

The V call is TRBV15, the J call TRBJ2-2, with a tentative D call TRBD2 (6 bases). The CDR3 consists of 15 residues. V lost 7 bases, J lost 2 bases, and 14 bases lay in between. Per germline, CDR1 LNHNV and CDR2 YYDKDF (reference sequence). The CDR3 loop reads CATKSGTANTGELFF. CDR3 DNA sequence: TGTGCCACCAAATCCGGGACTGCAAACACCGGGGAGCTGTTTTTT.